This TCR beta chain was identified in a study of shared clonotypes between healthy human individuals (TCRdb year 2020). Regarding the study in general: The cohort comprised a couple of women and a few men aged 18 to 49 years. For each donor, CD4 naive and CD4 memory were each given three plates, CD8 naive was given two plates, and CD8 memory was given one plate. Blood TCR repertoires of roughly five healthy adults were deeply sequenced to estimate repertoire size and the extent of clonotype sharing between individuals. Different laboratories and diverse techniques were used to prepare libraries and sequence TCR repertoires, to increase sequencing depth and limit assay-specific biases. Each donor's leukapheresis produced roughly between roughly 0.85 and 10 billion PBMCs. Results and caveats for the whole study, not just this receptor: Naive subsets generally had larger estimated clonotype richness than memory subsets did. Incomplete sequencing was indicated by rarefaction of sorted-subset datasets, despite the large sequencing depth. Because the study included a small number of donors, the genetic and exposure-history diversity represented was limited. Only blood was sampled, and tissue TCR repertoires likely differ from those in blood. Pairwise subsampling led to the expectation that sequencing depth would affect the degree of clonotype sharing among donors. When a handful of donors were compared, the shared fraction of clonotypes was about 5.5% for naive CD4, approximately 3.3% for naive CD8, 2.3% for memory CD4, and around 0.37% for memory CD8. Clonotypes shared by all four sorted-subset donors showed higher generation probabilities than non-shared clonotypes.

The donors were healthy, HIV-negative adults with no recently reported acute infections or vaccinations. Every donor was a Caucasian adult residing in Nashville, Tennessee, USA. CD4+ T cells were enriched by magnetic negative selection, after which naive cells were positively selected on CD45RA and the negative fraction was taken as the memory subset. Blood was collected by leukapheresis, and PBMCs were isolated by Ficoll-Histopaque density gradient centrifugation and then cryopreserved in liquid nitrogen vapor phase. Analytical flow cytometry was used to check the purity and quantity of each magnetically sorted T cell population. Each sorted fraction had its genomic DNA isolated and then quantified by UV absorbance on a Nanodrop 2000c. Details on this clone: Its antigen is still unknown. No clone much larger than this one lies a single base away; base qualities are absent.

TCR CDR3 regions were amplified from genomic DNA by multiplex PCR using the deep immunoSEQ assay. Extracted genomic DNA from each cell subset was spread evenly across all wells of several immunoSEQ 96-well plates, with each plate serving as a replicate. Each replicate PCR for sorted subsets received about 180 ng genomic DNA, equal to around 32,000 T cell genomes. Purified libraries were measured with a Qubit 3.0 fluorometer, size-checked on a Bioanalyzer 2100, and measured again with the KAPA Library Quantification kit. Every immunoSEQ 96-well plate was sequenced on a dedicated single-read 150-cycle Illumina NextSeq 550 flow cell. The original pipeline was this. Because the immunoSEQ output held only junctional sequences and lacked quality scores, the filtering could not match the filtering applied to full-length reads. Sequences were annotated with PyIR, a Python wrapper for IgBLAST v1.9, and V/J genes and CDR3 were assigned using IMGT germline references. Any read was removed if the V/J assignment was weak (E-value above 1e-6), the CDR3 was missing, or the read contained stop codons, out-of-frame junctions, or ambiguous translated residues. A V3J clonotype was defined by an identical inferred V gene, J gene, and CDR3 amino acid sequence. Percentage overlap between repertoires was computed as shared unique clonotypes divided by the size of the smaller repertoire. Richness of each repertoire was evaluated using RTK rarefaction, the Chao1 estimator, and Recon v2.1 estimates of unobserved clonotypes. OLGA was used to compute generation probabilities for all TCRbeta clonotypes that the gDNA method yielded from a handful of donors. TCRdb's version of the immuneACCESS table is confined to in-frame rearrangements and falls short of the full clone set. An unresolved V gene accounts for under half of the shortfall where checked; the remainder is of unknown origin. That table supplies the V and J calls and clone size; D and trimming were determined from the DNA. For this sample the table gives over 2 million clones, of which about 90% were detected only once. The top ten clones comprise approximately 0.41% of the sample.

V is cut by 2 bases and J by 7 bases, and the space between the germline ends is 9 bases. The germline V gene provides CDR1 MRHNA and CDR2 SNTAGT. The CDR3 sequence holds 13 residues, the cysteine and phenylalanine included. Only CDR3 DNA is held: 39 bases, read in frame from base 1. The sequenced sample consisted of naive CD4+ T cells from PBMCs. What the cell subset or site label conveys for this sample: CD45RA+ positively selected. The receptor comes from a man aged 18 to 29 in good health. Some clones in this sample may be carry-over from other donors' samples. The chain couples TRBV6-4 to TRBJ1-5; no D gene call is confident. The DNA reads as follows: TGTGCCAGCAGTGACCGGGGAGGCCAGCCCCAGCATTTT. Its translation reads: CASSDRGGQPQHF.